This paragraph reports one T cell receptor (beta chain). Here immunoSEQ multiplex PCR was the method, and the copy in TCRdb shows in-frame clones only, minus some. Of roughly 92,000 clones listed, 85% to 95% are singletons. Trimming removed 0 bases from V and 10 bases from J, with 11 bases in between. This CDR3 is 13 amino acids long. Germline CDR1 reads SGHKS; CDR2 reads YYEKEE (reference sequence). The sample is drawn from a study of siplizumab effects on memory and regulatory T cells. This TCR came from a human donor in good health. The chain uses TRBV5-5 and TRBJ2-1, with D possibly TRBD2 on 5 matching bases. The sample taken for sequencing was non-Treg CD4+ T cells sorted from blood. CDR3 in DNA: TGTGCCAGCAGCTTGGTGAGGGCCAGGGAGCAGTTCTTC. This encodes CASSLVRAREQFF.